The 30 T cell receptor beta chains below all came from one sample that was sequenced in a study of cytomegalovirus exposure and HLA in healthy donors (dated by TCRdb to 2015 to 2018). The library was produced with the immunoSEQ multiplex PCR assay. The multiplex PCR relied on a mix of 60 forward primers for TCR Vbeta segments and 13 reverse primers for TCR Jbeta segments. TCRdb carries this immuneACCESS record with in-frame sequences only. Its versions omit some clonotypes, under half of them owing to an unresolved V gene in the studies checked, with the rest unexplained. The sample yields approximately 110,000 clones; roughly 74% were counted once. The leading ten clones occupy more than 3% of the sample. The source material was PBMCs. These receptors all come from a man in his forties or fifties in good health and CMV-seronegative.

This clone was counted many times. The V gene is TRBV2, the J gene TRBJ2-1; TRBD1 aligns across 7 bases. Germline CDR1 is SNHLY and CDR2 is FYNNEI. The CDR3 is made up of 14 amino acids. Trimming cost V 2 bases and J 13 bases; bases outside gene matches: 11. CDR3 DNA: TGTGCCAGCAGTGAACAAAGGGACAGTGAAAGACAGTTCTTC. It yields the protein CASSEQRDSERQFF.

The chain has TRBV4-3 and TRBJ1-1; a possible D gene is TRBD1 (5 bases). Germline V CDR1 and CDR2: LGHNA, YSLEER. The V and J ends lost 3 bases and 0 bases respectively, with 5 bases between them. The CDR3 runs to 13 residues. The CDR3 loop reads CASSQDMNTEAFF. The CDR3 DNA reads TGCGCCAGCAGCCAGGACATGAACACTGAAGCTTTCTTT.

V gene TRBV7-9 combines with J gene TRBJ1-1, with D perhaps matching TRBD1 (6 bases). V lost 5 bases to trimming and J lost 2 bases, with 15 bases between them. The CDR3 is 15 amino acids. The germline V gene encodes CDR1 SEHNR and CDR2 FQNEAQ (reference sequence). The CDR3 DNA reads TGTGCCAGCAGCGGGGGCAGGGACGGTAACACTGAAGCTTTCTTT. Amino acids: CASSGGRDGNTEAFF.

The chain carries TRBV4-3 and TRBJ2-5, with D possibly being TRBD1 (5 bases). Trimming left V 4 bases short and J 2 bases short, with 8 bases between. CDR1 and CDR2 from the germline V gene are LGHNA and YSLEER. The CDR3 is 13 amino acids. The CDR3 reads CASSRTLQETQYF. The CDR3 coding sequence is TGCGCCAGCAGCCGGACACTTCAAGAGACCCAGTACTTC.

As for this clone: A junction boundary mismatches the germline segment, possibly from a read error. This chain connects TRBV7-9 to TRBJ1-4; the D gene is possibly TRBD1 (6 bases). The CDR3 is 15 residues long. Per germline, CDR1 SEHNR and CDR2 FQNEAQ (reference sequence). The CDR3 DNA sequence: TGTTCCAGCAGCTTAGGACAGTGGCAGAATGAAAAACTGTTTTTT. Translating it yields CSSSLGQWQNEKLFF.

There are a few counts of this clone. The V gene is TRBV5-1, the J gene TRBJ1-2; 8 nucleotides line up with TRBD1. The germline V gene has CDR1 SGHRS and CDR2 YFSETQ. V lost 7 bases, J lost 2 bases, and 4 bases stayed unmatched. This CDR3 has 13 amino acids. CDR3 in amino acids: CASGTGLNYGYTF. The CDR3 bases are TGCGCCAGCGGGACAGGCCTCAACTATGGCTACACCTTC.

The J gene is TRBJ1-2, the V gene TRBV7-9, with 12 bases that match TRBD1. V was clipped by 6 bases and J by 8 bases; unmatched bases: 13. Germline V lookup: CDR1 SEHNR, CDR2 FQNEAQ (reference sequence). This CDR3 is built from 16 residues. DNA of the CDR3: TGTGCCAGCAGGCAACCGGGACAGGGGGCGGAAAGCGGCTACACCTTC. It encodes CASRQPGQGAESGYTF.

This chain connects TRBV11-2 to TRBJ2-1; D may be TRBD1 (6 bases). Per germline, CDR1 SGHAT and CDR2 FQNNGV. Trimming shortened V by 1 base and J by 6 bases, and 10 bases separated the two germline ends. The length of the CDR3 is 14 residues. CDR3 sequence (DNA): TGTGCCAGCAGCTTAGGGGGGCTCGTCAATGAGCAGTTCTTC. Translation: CASSLGGLVNEQFF.

This chain's CDR3 is CASSSRPGQINTEAFF. In DNA, the CDR3 is TGTGCCAGCAGTTCCCGACCGGGACAGATTAACACTGAAGCTTTCTTT. The genes are TRBV6-5 and TRBJ1-1, with 7 bases aligning to TRBD1. Germline CDR1 reads MNHEY; CDR2 reads SVGAGI. Losses at the gene ends were 4 bases for V and 2 bases for J; bases not matched to a gene: 10. The CDR3 is 16 residues long.

CDR3 bases: TGTGCCAGCAGTCGGACAGACACCGGGGAGCTGTTTTTT. This encodes CASSRTDTGELFF. This rearrangement joins TRBV7-2 to TRBJ2-2, with TRBD1 as a possible D gene (6 bases). Germline values: CDR1 SGHTA, CDR2 FQGNSA. The CDR3 sequence is 13 residues long. V shed 6 bases and J shed 3 bases, with 8 bases lying between them.

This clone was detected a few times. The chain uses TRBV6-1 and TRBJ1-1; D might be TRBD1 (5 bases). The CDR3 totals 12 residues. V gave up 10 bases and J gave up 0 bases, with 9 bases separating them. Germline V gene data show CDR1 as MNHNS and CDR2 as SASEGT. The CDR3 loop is CATGHMNTEAFF. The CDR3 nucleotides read TGTGCCACCGGACATATGAACACTGAAGCTTTCTTT.

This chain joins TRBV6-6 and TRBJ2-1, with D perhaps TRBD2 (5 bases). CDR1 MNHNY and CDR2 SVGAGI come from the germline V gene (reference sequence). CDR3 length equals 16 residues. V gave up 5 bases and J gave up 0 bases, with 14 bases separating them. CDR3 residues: CASSGRALSSYNEQFF. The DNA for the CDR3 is TGTGCCAGCAGTGGGAGAGCCCTAAGCTCCTACAATGAGCAGTTCTTC.

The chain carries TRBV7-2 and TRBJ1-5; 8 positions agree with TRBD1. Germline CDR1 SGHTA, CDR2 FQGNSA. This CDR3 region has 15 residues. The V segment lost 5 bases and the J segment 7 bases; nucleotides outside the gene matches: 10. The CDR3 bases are TGTGCCAGCAGCCTTGATCAGGGGGCGCGGCAGCCCCAGCATTTT. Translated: CASSLDQGARQPQHF.

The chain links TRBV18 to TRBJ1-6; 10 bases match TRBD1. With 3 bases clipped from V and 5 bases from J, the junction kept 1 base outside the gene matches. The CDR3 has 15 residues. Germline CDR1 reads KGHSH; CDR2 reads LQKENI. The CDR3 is CASSPGQGNNSPLHF. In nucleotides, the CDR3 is TGTGCCAGCTCACCGGGACAGGGGAATAATTCACCCCTCCACTTT.

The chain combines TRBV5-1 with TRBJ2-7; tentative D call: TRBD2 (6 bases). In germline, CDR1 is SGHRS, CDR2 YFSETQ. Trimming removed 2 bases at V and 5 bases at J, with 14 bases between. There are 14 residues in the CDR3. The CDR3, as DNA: TGCGCCAGCAGCTTAGGAGGGGACCTCCACGAGCAGTACTTC. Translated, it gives CASSLGGDLHEQYF.

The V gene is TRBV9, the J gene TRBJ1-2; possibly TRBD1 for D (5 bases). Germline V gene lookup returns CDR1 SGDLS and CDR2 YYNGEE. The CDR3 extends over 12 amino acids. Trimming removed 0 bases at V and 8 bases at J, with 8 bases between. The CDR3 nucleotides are TGTGCCAGCAGCGTAGTTCAGGGAGGCTACACCTTC. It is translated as CASSVVQGGYTF. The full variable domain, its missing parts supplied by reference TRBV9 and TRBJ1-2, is DSGVTQTPKHLITATGQRVTLRCSPRSGDLSVYWYQQSLDQGLQFLIQYYNGEERAKGNILERFSAQQFPDLHSELNLSSLELGDSALYFCASSVVQGGYTFGSGTRLTVV.

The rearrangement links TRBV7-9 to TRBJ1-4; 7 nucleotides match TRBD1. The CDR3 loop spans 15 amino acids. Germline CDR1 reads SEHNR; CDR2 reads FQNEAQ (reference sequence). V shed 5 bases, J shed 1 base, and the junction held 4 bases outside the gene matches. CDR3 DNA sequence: TGTGCCAGCAGCAGCTACAGGGGAACTAATGAAAAACTGTTTTTT. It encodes CASSSYRGTNEKLFF.

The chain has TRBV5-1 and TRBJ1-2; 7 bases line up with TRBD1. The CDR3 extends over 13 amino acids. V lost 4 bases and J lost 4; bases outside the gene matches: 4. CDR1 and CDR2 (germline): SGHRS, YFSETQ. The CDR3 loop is CASSPQGSYGYTF. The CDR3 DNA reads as TGCGCCAGCAGCCCACAGGGGAGCTATGGCTACACCTTC.

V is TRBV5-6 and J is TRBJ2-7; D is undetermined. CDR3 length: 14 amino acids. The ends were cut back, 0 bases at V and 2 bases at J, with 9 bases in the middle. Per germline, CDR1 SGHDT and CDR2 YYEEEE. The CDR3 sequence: CASSLVRMTYEQYF. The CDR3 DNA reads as TGTGCCAGCAGCTTGGTCAGGATGACCTACGAGCAGTACTTC.

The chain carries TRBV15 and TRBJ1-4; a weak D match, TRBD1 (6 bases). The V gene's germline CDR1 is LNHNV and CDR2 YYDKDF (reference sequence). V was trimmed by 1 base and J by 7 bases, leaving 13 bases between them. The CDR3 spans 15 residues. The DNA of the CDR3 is TGTGCCACCAGCAGAGGGGACAAGGGCAGTGAAAAACTGTTTTTT. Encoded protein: CATSRGDKGSEKLFF.

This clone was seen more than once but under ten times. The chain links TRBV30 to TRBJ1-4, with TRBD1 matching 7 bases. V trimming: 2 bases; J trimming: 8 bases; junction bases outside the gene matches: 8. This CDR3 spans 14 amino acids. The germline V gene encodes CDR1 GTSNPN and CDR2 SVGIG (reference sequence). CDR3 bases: TGTGCCTGGAGTTTAACGGACAGGCCGGAAAAACTGTTTTTT. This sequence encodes CAWSLTDRPEKLFF.

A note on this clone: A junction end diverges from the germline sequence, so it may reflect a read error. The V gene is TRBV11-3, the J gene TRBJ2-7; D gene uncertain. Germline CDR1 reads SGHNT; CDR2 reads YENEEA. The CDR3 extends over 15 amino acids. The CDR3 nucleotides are TGTACCAGCAGCCCCCCTGGTTGCCCCGGGTACGAGCAGTACTTC. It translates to CTSSPPGCPGYEQYF.

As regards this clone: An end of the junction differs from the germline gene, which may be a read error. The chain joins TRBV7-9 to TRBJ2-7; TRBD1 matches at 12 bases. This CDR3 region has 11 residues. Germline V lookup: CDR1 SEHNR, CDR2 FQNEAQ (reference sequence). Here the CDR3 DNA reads TGTGCCAGCAGGGGACAGGGGGCGAATTCCTTC. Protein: CASRGQGANSF.

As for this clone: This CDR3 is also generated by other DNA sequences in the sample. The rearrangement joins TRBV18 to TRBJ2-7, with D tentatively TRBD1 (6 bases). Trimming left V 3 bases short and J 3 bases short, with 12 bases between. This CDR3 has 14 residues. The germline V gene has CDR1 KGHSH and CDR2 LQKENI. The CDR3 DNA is TGTGCCAGCTCACCCCCAACAGGGCGCTACGAGCAGTACTTC. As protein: CASSPPTGRYEQYF.

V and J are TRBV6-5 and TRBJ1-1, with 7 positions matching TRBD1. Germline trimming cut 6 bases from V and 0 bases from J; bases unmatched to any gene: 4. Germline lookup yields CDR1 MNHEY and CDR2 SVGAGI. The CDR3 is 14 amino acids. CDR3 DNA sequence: TGTGCCAGCAGAGAACAGGGGTTGAACACTGAAGCTTTCTTT. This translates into CASREQGLNTEAFF.

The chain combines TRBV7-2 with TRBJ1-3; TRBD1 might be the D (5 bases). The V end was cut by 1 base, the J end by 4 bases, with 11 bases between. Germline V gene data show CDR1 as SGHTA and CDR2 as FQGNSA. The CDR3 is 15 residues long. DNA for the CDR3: TGTGCCAGCAGCTTAGTCGGGGGAGTCGGAAACACCATATATTTT. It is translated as CASSLVGGVGNTIYF.

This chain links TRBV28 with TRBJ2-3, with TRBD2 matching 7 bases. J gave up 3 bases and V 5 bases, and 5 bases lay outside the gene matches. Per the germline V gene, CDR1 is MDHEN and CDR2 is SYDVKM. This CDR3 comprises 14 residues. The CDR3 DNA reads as TGTGCCAGCAGTCCCACCGGGGGGACAGATACGCAGTATTTT. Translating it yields CASSPTGGTDTQYF.

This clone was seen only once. This CDR3 is CATSRDRTGDTEAFF. The CDR3 DNA sequence: TGTGCCACCAGCAGAGATAGGACAGGGGACACTGAAGCTTTCTTT. This chain connects TRBV15 to TRBJ1-1, with 9 positions matching TRBD1. This CDR3 is built from 15 residues. CDR1 and CDR2 from the germline V gene are LNHNV and YYDKDF (reference sequence). V shed 0 bases and J 3 bases; nucleotides not matched to a gene: 2.

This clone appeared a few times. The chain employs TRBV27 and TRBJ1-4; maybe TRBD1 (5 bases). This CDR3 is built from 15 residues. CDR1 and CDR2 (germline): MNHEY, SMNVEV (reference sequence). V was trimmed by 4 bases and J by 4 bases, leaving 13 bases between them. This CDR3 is CASSYRSDNNEKLFF. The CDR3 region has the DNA TGTGCCAGCAGTTATCGGTCGGACAATAATGAAAAACTGTTTTTT.

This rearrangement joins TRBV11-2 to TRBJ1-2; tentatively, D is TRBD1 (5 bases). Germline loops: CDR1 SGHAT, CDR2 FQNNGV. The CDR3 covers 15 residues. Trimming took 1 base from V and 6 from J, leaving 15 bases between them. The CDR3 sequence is CASSLGATSGNGYTF. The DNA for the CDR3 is TGTGCCAGCAGCTTAGGTGCTACGTCAGGGAATGGCTACACCTTC.